Below, 3 T cell receptor beta chains from the same sample are listed, as sequenced in a study of blood T cell repertoires in COVID-19. Libraries were prepared by immunoSEQ multiplex PCR; TCRdb keeps only in-frame clonotypes and omits some of them. The sample contains 200,000 or so clones, over 75% of which appear only once. The sequenced sample was peripheral blood. These receptors were collected from a man of 80 years or more with acute or convalescent COVID-19.

V is TRBV3-1 (or the pseudogene TRBV3-2) and J is TRBJ1-1, with a tentative D call TRBD1 (5 bases). Trimming removed 4 bases at V and 0 bases at J, with 15 bases between. Germline V gene sequence: CDR1 LGHDT, CDR2 YNNKEL (reference sequence). This CDR3 comprises 16 residues. This CDR3 reads CASSRTRGPMNTEAFF. The CDR3 region has the DNA TGTGCCAGCAGCCGGACTAGGGGACCGATGAACACTGAAGCTTTCTTT.

The genes are TRBV6-5 and TRBJ1-5; no reliable D call. V was cut by 0 bases and J by 5 bases, with 8 bases left in between. Germline V lookup: CDR1 MNHEY, CDR2 SVGAGI. The CDR3 spans 14 residues. In DNA, the CDR3 is TGTGCCAGCAGTTACTCGTCAGGTCATCAGCCCCAGCATTTT. Translating gives CASSYSSGHQPQHF.

This chain joins TRBV3-1 (or the pseudogene TRBV3-2) and TRBJ2-1; 9 nucleotides align to TRBD2. The V segment lost 4 bases and the J segment 6 bases; nucleotides outside the gene matches: 7. The V gene's germline CDR1 is LGHDT and CDR2 YNNKEL (reference sequence). This CDR3 is 15 amino acids long. This chain's CDR3 is CASSPMISGSNEQFF. The CDR3, as DNA: TGTGCCAGCAGCCCCATGATTAGCGGGAGCAATGAGCAGTTCTTC.